Below, one TCR beta chain is given with its context. What it binds is unknown. Those patients picked for sequencing had displayed CD8+CD57+ cell expansion on flow cytometry. This record belongs to a study of CD8+CD57+ T cells in acquired aplastic anemia. Study summary: Yields of DNA that came from sorted CD4+ and CD8+ cells averaged approximately 3.2 ug.

CDR3 and TCR beta VDJ profiling relied on a genomic DNA template. TCRdb re-called the reads through MiXCR, storing one row per CDR3 protein. The data contain 270,000 or so distinct CDR3 sequences, roughly 82% of them singletons. Study conclusions and caveats: CD8+ Simpson's diversity showed no significant patient-control difference.

Deletions cut 3 bases from V and 1 base from J, with 8 bases between. The CDR3 loop spans 14 amino acids. CDR1 and CDR2 (germline): LNHNV, YYDKDF (reference sequence). The sequence came from a human donor with aplastic anemia. Input material: sorted CD4+, CD8+, or CD8+CD57+ T cells (not recorded which) from PBMCs. The rearrangement joins TRBV15 to TRBJ2-3; the D is unclear. The CDR3 DNA sequence: TGTGCCACCAGCAGGTCCCCCCGCACAGATACGCAGTATTTT. Its protein is CATSRSPRTDTQYF. Full variable domain (outside the CDR3, taken from reference TRBV15 and TRBJ2-3): DAMVIQNPRYQVTQFGKPVTLSCSQTLNHNVMYWYQQKSSQAPKLLFHYYDKDFNNEADTPDNFQSRRPNTSFCFLDIRSPGLGDTAMYLCATSRSPRTDTQYFGPGTRLTVL.